This passage covers 18 T cell receptor beta chains from one sample sequenced in a study of blood T cells in healthy people across ages. The authors ran a second PCR of roughly 6 to 11 cycles using a sample-barcoded 5' primer and a J-beta primer mix. TCRdb re-derived calls from the 5' RACE reads in MiXCR, one entry per CDR3 protein. The data contain 450,000 to 700,000 distinct CDR3 sequences, 25% to 30% of them singletons. The sample was blood. The receptor set was obtained from a woman in her sixties or seventies in good health.

The chain employs TRBV4-3 and TRBJ1-1, with D possibly matching TRBD1 (6 bases). The CDR3 has 16 amino acids. The germline V gene has CDR1 LGHNA and CDR2 YSLEER. Trimming took 1 base from V and 1 from J, leaving 13 bases between them. The DNA for the CDR3 is TGCGCCAGCAGCCAAGTGGGGGGGGCGCGGAACACTGAAGCTTTCTTT. As protein: CASSQVGGARNTEAFF.

For this clonotype: A much larger clone differs by one base, so this may be a read error. The rearrangement joins TRBV5-1 to TRBJ2-5; TRBD1 aligns across 8 bases. Germline V CDR1 and CDR2: SGHRS, YFSETQ. The CDR3 covers 14 residues. In nucleotides, the CDR3 is TGCGCCAGCAGCGCTGGACAGGGACGAGAGATCCAGTACTTC. As protein: CASSAGQGREIQYF.

V gene TRBV7-2 combines with J gene TRBJ2-7; D ambiguous. In germline, CDR1 is SGHTA, CDR2 FQGNSA. V dropped 2 bases and J dropped 3 bases, with 14 bases sitting between them. The CDR3 is 15 amino acids. The CDR3 sequence: CASSLSHEDLYEQYF. In DNA, the CDR3 is TGTGCCAGCAGCTTATCGCATGAGGACCTCTACGAGCAGTACTTC. The full variable domain, in which reference TRBV7-2 and TRBJ2-7 provide the parts outside the CDR3, is GAGVSQSPSNKVTEKGKDVELRCDPISGHTALYWYRQSLGQGLEFLIYFQGNSAPDKSGLPSDRFSAERTGGSVSTLTIQRTQQEDSAVYLCASSLSHEDLYEQYFGPGTRLTVT.

The chain couples TRBV29-1 to TRBJ1-1; 7 positions agree with TRBD1. V lost 8 bases to trimming and J lost 7 bases; unmatched junction nucleotides: 10. The CDR3 spans 12 residues. Germline V gene sequence: CDR1 SQVTM, CDR2 ANQGSEA. Here the CDR3 DNA reads TGCAGCTTAGGGACAGTGGGCGGTGAAGCTTTCTTT. Its translation: CSLGTVGGEAFF.

The chain links TRBV15 to TRBJ2-5, with unresolved D. V was cut by 1 base and J by 2 bases, with 5 bases left in between. CDR3 length: 13 residues. In germline, CDR1 is LNHNV, CDR2 YYDKDF (reference sequence). The CDR3 region is CATSRGRQETQYF. DNA of the CDR3: TGTGCCACCAGCAGAGGACGGCAAGAGACCCAGTACTTC.

This chain links TRBV3-1 with TRBJ2-5; 9 nucleotides line up with TRBD1. CDR3 length equals 13 residues. The J segment lost 5 bases and the V segment lost 7 bases, leaving 5 bases of the junction unmatched. Germline V gene lookup returns CDR1 LGHDT and CDR2 YNNKEL (reference sequence). CDR3 DNA sequence: TGTGCCAGCACCTGGACAGGGGCGGAGACCCAGTACTTC. Protein: CASTWTGAETQYF.

The V call is TRBV30, the J call TRBJ1-4; 7 nucleotides align to TRBD1. Trimming cost V 0 bases and J 6 bases; bases outside gene matches: 4. This CDR3 is built from 14 residues. Germline V gene sequence: CDR1 GTSNPN, CDR2 SVGIG (reference sequence). CDR3 bases: TGTGCCTGGAGTGTTCAGGGGGGAGATGAAAAACTGTTTTTT. As protein: CAWSVQGGDEKLFF. The full variable domain, completed using reference TRBV30 and TRBJ1-4, is SQTIHQWPATLVQPVGSPLSLECTVEGTSNPNLYWYRQAAGRGLQLLFYSVGIGQISSEVPQNLSASRPQDRQFILSSKKLLLSDSGFYLCAWSVQGGDEKLFFGSGTQLSVL.

The chain has TRBV2 and TRBJ2-7; D is unresolved. Germline CDR1 SNHLY, CDR2 FYNNEI. Trimming took 5 bases from V and 0 from J, leaving 17 bases between them. The CDR3 contains 16 residues. CDR3 nucleotides: TGTGCCAGCAGTCAAGGTCGGGCAAAAAACTCCTACGAGCAGTACTTC. Amino acids: CASSQGRAKNSYEQYF. Based on the CDR3 plus reference TRBV2 and TRBJ2-7, the full variable domain is EPEVTQTPSHQVTQMGQEVILRCVPISNHLYFYWYRQILGQKVEFLVSFYNNEISEKSEIFDDQFSVERPDGSNFTLKIRSTKLEDSAMYFCASSQGRAKNSYEQYFGPGTRLTVT.

The gene calls are TRBV4-3 and TRBJ1-2, with a weak D call TRBD1 (5 bases). Looked up from germline, CDR1 is LGHNA and CDR2 is YSLEER. The CDR3 sequence is 11 residues long. Between the trimmed V and J ends, which lost 8 bases and 4 bases, there was a span of 8 bases. CDR3 bases: TGCGCCAGCGACGGGGGCTATGGCTACACCTTC. It translates to CASDGGYGYTF.

Only a few counts were recorded for this clonotype. The chain combines TRBV21-1 with TRBJ1-3; the table calls TRBD1, which could not be checked here. TRBV21-1 is classified as a pseudogene. This CDR3 has 17 amino acids. This chain's CDR3 is CASSKGGQGASGNTIYF. The CDR3 nucleotides read TGTGCCAGCAGCAAAGGGGGACAGGGGGCATCTGGAAACACCATATATTTT.

V gene TRBV28 combines with J gene TRBJ2-5; a weak D match, TRBD1 (6 bases). The closer fit of TRBJ2-7 to the DNA end suggests the J call may be wrong. This CDR3 has 13 residues. Germline CDR1 is MDHEN and CDR2 is SYDVKM. The CDR3, as DNA: TGTGCCAGCGCTAGACAGGACACCTACGAGCAGTACTTC. Protein sequence: CASARQDTYEQYF.

A note on this clonotype: Germline is not matched at one junction end, which may reflect a read error. V and J are TRBV27 and TRBJ1-1, with TRBD1 as a possible D gene (5 bases). Germline V gene data show CDR1 as MNHEY and CDR2 as SMNVEV (reference sequence). The CDR3 has 14 residues. The CDR3 here is CASRPRALDTEAFF. Here the CDR3 DNA reads TGTGCCAGCAGGCCACGGGCCCTGGACACTGAGGCTTTCTTT.

This clonotype was picked up many times. The J gene is TRBJ2-1, the V gene TRBV20-1, with D possibly TRBD2 on 6 matching bases. Germline CDR1 is DFQATT and CDR2 is SNEGSKA (reference sequence). CDR3 size: 11 residues. The CDR3 DNA follows: TGCAGCGTTTTCGGGGGAGATGAGCAGTTCTTC. This encodes CSVFGGDEQFF.

In this sample, this clonotype turned up many times. This chain joins TRBV11-3 and TRBJ2-4, with TRBD1 matching over 9 bases. Germline V gene lookup returns CDR1 SGHNT and CDR2 YENEEA. The J segment lost 3 bases and the V segment lost 5 bases, leaving 14 bases of the junction unmatched. The CDR3 spans 18 residues. The DNA for the CDR3 is TGTGCCAGCAGCGACCGGGACAGGGTTTCGGGGGACAAAAACATTCAGTACTTC. It specifies CASSDRDRVSGDKNIQYF. The variable domain in full, with the rest retrieved from reference TRBV11-3 and TRBJ2-4, is EAGVVQSPRYKIIEKKQPVAFWCNPISGHNTLYWYLQNLGQGPELLIRYENEEAVDDSQLPKDRFSAERLKGVDSTLKIQPAELGDSAVYLCASSDRDRVSGDKNIQYFGAGTRLSVL.

The chain joins TRBV7-2 to TRBJ2-7, with 7 bases matching TRBD1. The CDR3 spans 14 residues. V shed 1 base, J shed 4 bases, and the junction held 4 bases outside the gene matches. Germline assignment: CDR1 SGHTA and CDR2 FQGNSA. The chain's CDR3 is CASSLERGQYEQYF. The DNA for the CDR3 is TGTGCCAGCAGCTTAGAGAGGGGGCAGTACGAGCAGTACTTC.

The chain links TRBV12-3 or TRBV12-4 to TRBJ2-1; TRBD2 agrees at 7 bases. The junction had 10 bases not matched to a gene; V was cut back by 5 bases and J by 6 bases. The length of the CDR3 is 15 residues. CDR3 in amino acids: CASSLPQGGFNEQFF. The CDR3 DNA reads TGTGCCAGCAGTCTCCCGCAGGGAGGGTTCAATGAGCAGTTCTTC.

This clonotype showed up just a few times. The chain carries TRBV15 and TRBJ1-1; tentatively, D is TRBD1 (5 bases). The CDR3 extends over 14 amino acids. Trimming stripped 2 bases from V and 5 bases from J, with 12 bases between. Germline CDR1 reads LNHNV; CDR2 reads YYDKDF (reference sequence). In nucleotides, the CDR3 is TGTGCCACCAGCAGATCCGGGGCAGGAACTGAAGCTTTCTTT. Translating it yields CATSRSGAGTEAFF.

The chain has TRBV7-9 and TRBJ1-1; a weak D match, TRBD1 (6 bases). The CDR3 extends over 8 amino acids. V lost 10 bases to trimming and J lost 14 bases, with 11 bases between them. Looked up from germline, CDR1 is SEHNR and CDR2 is FQNEAQ (reference sequence). The CDR3 DNA is TGTGCCACCGGGACATCATTCTTT. Its protein is CATGTSFF.